The clone carrying this TCR beta chain was recorded at least ten times. Measured with immunoSEQ multiplex PCR; TCRdb has only the in-frame clones, and not every one. The sample consists of about 120,000 clones, 89% of them appearing once. The data derive from a study of control samples from healthy donors and cancer patients. Unmatched junction bases numbered 8, after V lost 5 bases and J lost 4 bases. CDR1 and CDR2 (germline): LNHDA, SQIVND (reference sequence). The CDR3 extends over 16 amino acids. The chain links TRBV19 to TRBJ2-2; 9 bases agree with TRBD1. Sequencing was carried out using blood. This sequence was found in a man in his fifties or sixties in good health. The CDR3 DNA follows: TGTGCCAGTAGTGATTGGGACAGGGACGGCACCGGGGAGCTGTTTTTT. Its translation is CASSDWDRDGTGELFF.